Shown below are 8 T cell receptor beta chains from a single sample sequenced in a study of early T cells in non-severe SARS-CoV-2 infection (dated by TCRdb to about 2021). Libraries came from 5' RACE. Sequenced on a NextSeq 500. Using fastp trimming at Q25 and MiXCR clonotype assembly, TCRdb reanalyzed the public sequencing data and kept in-frame beta chains. Every distinct CDR3 protein forms one entry, paired with its most common genes and DNA. The table for this sample lists tens of thousands of distinct CDR3 sequences; more than 9% of them were counted only once. The ten biggest clones cover about 4.3% of the sample. Sequences were obtained from whole blood. These receptors all stem from an adult who was a healthcare worker with PCR-confirmed SARS-CoV-2 infection or an uninfected control (not recorded which).

This clonotype was seen at least ten times. The chain uses TRBV5-1 and TRBJ1-1, with a possible D match to TRBD1 (5 bases). V lost 1 base and J 1 base, leaving 5 bases between the germline ends. In germline, CDR1 is SGHRS, CDR2 YFSETQ. The CDR3 has 13 amino acids. The CDR3 DNA sequence: TGCGCCAGCAGCTTGACAGGGAACACTGAAGCTTTCTTT. This encodes CASSLTGNTEAFF. The full variable domain, in which reference TRBV5-1 and TRBJ1-1 provide the parts outside the CDR3, is KAGVTQTPRYLIKTRGQQVTLSCSPISGHRSVSWYQQTPGQGLQFLFEYFSETQRNKGNFPGRFSGRQFSNSRSEMNVSTLELGDSALYLCASSLTGNTEAFFGQGTRLTVV.

This chain links TRBV6-2 or TRBV6-3 with TRBJ2-3, with unresolved D. Germline V gene sequence: CDR1 MNHEY, CDR2 SVGEGT. The CDR3 length is 13 residues. Trimming took 2 bases from V and 7 from J, leaving 10 bases between them. The CDR3: CASSYGSRNTQYF. The DNA for the CDR3 is TGTGCCAGCAGTTACGGGTCCCGGAATACGCAGTATTTT.

This clonotype was observed at least ten times. This rearrangement joins TRBV29-1 to TRBJ2-3; TRBD1 or TRBD2 may be the D gene (5 bases each). The germline V and J ends were trimmed by 3 bases and 2 bases, with 21 bases remaining between them. Germline CDR1 and CDR2: SQVTM and ANQGSEA. The CDR3 sequence is 17 residues long. Here the CDR3 reads CSVDPLPGPRHTDTQYF. CDR3 bases: TGCAGCGTTGACCCGCTACCGGGACCACGACACACAGATACGCAGTATTTT.

The gene calls are TRBV30 and TRBJ2-1; D is undetermined. The CDR3 spans 14 residues. CDR1 is GTSNPN and CDR2 is SVGIG in the germline V gene (reference sequence). Trimming stripped 2 bases from V and 3 bases from J, with 11 bases between. The CDR3 reads CAWSFRVDYNEQFF. CDR3 nucleotide sequence: TGTGCCTGGAGTTTTAGAGTGGACTACAATGAGCAGTTCTTC.

This clonotype has ten or more counts. CDR3 sequence: CASSEAETGLVTQYF. CDR3 coding DNA: TGTGCCAGCAGTGAAGCGGAGACAGGGTTGGTTACGCAGTATTTT. The chain links TRBV2 to TRBJ2-3, with TRBD1 identical over 7 bases. The germline gives CDR1 SNHLY, CDR2 FYNNEI. V was clipped by 0 bases and J by 8 bases; unmatched bases: 8. The CDR3 is made up of 15 amino acids.

This clonotype was detected a few times. The CDR3: CASSSTDTQYF. Here the CDR3 DNA reads TGTGCCAGCAGCAGCACAGATACGCAGTATTTT. The chain joins TRBV5-4 to TRBJ2-3, with no clear D. The CDR3 is 11 residues long. Trimming left V 4 bases short and J 0 bases short, with 0 bases between. Per the germline V gene, CDR1 is SGHNT and CDR2 is YYREEE (reference sequence).

This clonotype was counted only a few times. The chain links TRBV5-1 to TRBJ2-7; 8 bases map to TRBD2. The CDR3 extends over 13 amino acids. The J segment lost 6 bases and the V segment lost 5 bases, leaving 7 bases of the junction unmatched. Germline V CDR1 and CDR2: SGHRS, YFSETQ. CDR3 coding DNA: TGCGCCAGCAGTGTGAGACTAGCGACCGAGCAGTACTTC. This gives the protein CASSVRLATEQYF.

This chain connects TRBV28 to TRBJ2-5, with D possibly being TRBD2 (6 bases). V gave up 2 bases and J gave up 4 bases, with 11 bases separating them. Germline-derived CDR1 and CDR2 are MDHEN and SYDVKM. The CDR3 runs 14 residues. CDR3 loop: CASSLLATIETQYF. The CDR3 region has the DNA TGTGCCAGCAGTTTACTAGCGACAATAGAGACCCAGTACTTC.